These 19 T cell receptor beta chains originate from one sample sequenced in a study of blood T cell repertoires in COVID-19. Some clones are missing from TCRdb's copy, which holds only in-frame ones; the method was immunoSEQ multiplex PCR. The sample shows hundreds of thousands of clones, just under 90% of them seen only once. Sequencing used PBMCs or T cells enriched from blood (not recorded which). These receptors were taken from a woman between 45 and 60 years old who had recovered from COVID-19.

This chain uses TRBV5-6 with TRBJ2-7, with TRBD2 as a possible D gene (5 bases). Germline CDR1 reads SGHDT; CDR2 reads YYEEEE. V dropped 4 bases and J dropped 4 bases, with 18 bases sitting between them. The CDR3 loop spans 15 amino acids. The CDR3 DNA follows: TGTGCCAGCAGCCCACGCGGGTGGGCTACGTACGAGCAGTACTTC. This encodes CASSPRGWATYEQYF.

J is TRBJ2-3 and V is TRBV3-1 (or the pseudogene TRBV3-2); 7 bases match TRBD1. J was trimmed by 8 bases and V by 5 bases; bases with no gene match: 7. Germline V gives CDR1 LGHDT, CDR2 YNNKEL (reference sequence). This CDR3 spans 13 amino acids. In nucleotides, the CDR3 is TGTGCCAGCAGCATGACAGGGTTCGGTACGCAGTATTTT. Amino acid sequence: CASSMTGFGTQYF.

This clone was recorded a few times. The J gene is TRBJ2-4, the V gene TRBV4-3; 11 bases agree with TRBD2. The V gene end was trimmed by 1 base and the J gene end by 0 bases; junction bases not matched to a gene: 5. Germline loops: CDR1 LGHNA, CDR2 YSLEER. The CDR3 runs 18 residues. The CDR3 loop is CASSQGLAGGVAKNIQYF. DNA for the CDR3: TGCGCCAGCAGCCAAGGTCTAGCGGGGGGCGTAGCCAAAAACATTCAGTACTTC.

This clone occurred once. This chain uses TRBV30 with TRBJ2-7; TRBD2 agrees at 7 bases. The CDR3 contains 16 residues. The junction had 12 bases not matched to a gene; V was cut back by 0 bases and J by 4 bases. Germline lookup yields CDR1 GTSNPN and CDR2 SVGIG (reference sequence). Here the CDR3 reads CAWSVGPGGGPYEQYF. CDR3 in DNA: TGTGCCTGGAGTGTGGGTCCGGGGGGAGGGCCGTACGAGCAGTACTTC.

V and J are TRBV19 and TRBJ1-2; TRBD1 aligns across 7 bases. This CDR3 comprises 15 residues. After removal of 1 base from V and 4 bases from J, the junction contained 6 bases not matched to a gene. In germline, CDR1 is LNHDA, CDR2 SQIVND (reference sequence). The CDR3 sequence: CASSIATRDSYGYTF. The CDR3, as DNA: TGTGCCAGTAGTATAGCAACGCGGGACAGCTATGGCTACACCTTC.

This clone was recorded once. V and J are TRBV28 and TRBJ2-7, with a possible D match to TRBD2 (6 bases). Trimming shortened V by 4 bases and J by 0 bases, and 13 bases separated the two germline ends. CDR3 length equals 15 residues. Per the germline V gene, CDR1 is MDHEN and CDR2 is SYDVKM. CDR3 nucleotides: TGTGCCAGCAGTTCCAGTAGCGGAAACTCCTACGAGCAGTACTTC. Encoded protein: CASSSSSGNSYEQYF. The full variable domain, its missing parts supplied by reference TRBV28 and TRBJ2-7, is DVKVTQSSRYLVKRTGEKVFLECVQDMDHENMFWYRQDPGLGLRLIYFSYDVKMKEKGDIPEGYSVSREKKERFSLILESASTNQTSMYLCASSSSSGNSYEQYFGPGTRLTVT.

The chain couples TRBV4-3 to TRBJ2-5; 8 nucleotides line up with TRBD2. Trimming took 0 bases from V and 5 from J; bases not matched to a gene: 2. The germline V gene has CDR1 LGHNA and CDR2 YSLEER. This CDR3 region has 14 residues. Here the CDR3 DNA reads TGCGCCAGCAGCCAAGAGCGGGGGGTGGAGACCCAGTACTTC. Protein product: CASSQERGVETQYF.

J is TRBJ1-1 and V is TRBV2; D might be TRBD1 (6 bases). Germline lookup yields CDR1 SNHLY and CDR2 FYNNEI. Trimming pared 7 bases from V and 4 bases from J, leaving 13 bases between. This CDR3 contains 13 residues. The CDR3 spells CASTQDRLTEAFF. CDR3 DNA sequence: TGTGCCAGCACCCAGGACAGACTCACTGAAGCTTTCTTT.

In DNA form, the CDR3 reads TGTGCCAGCAGTGAATATAAGGGGACACCCATAGGGGAGACCCAGTACTTC. It codes for CASSEYKGTPIGETQYF. The gene calls are TRBV25-1 and TRBJ2-5; a weak D match, TRBD1 (6 bases). From germline, CDR1 is MGHDK and CDR2 SYGVNS. The CDR3 length is 17 residues. Trimming stripped 0 bases from V and 5 bases from J, with 19 bases between.

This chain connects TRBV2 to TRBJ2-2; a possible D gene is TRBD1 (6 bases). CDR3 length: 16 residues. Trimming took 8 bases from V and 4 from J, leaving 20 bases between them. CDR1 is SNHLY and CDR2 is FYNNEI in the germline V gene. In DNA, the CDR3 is TGTGCCAGCGAAACCACAGGGCTTCGGGGCACCGGGGAGCTGTTTTTT. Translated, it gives CASETTGLRGTGELFF. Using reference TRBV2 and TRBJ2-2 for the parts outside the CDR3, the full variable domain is EPEVTQTPSHQVTQMGQEVILRCVPISNHLYFYWYRQILGQKVEFLVSFYNNEISEKSEIFDDQFSVERPDGSNFTLKIRSTKLEDSAMYFCASETTGLRGTGELFFGEGSRLTVL.

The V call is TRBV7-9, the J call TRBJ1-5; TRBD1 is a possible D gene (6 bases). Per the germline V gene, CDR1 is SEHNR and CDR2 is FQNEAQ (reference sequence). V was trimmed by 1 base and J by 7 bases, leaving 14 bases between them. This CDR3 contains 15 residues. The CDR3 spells CASSLGRDKIQPQHF. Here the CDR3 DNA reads TGTGCCAGCAGCTTAGGCCGGGACAAGATACAGCCCCAGCATTTT.

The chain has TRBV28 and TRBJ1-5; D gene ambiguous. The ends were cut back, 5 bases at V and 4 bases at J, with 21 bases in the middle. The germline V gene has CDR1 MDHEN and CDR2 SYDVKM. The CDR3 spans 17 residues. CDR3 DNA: TGTGCCAGCAGTAAACACACCGATCGAGGTGGAAATCAGCCCCAGCATTTT. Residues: CASSKHTDRGGNQPQHF.

CDR3 loop: CASSLDGRGTF. The CDR3 DNA reads as TGTGCCAGCAGCTTGGACGGGCGGGGTACCTTC. This chain links TRBV5-4 with TRBJ1-2, with D unclear. CDR1 is SGHNT, CDR2 YYREEE, per germline (reference sequence). The CDR3 spans 11 residues. Trimming left V 0 bases short and J 14 bases short, with 11 bases between.

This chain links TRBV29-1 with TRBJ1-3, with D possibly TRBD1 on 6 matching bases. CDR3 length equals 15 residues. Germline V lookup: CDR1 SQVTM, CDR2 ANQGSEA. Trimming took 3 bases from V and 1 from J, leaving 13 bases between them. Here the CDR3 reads CSVEDSWLSGNTIYF. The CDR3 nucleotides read TGCAGCGTTGAGGACAGCTGGTTGTCTGGAAACACCATATATTTT. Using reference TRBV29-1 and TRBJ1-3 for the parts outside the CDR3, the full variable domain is SAVISQKPSRDICQRGTSLTIQCQVDSQVTMMFWYRQQPGQSLTLIATANQGSEATYESGFVIDKFPISRPNLTFSTLTVSNMSPEDSSIYLCSVEDSWLSGNTIYFGEGSWLTVV.

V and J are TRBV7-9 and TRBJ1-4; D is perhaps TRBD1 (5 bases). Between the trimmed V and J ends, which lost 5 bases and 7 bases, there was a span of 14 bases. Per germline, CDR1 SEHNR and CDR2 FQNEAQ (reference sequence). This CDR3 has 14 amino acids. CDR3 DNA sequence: TGTGCCAGCAGCAGAGGCGGGGGTAGTGAAAAACTGTTTTTT. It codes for CASSRGGGSEKLFF.

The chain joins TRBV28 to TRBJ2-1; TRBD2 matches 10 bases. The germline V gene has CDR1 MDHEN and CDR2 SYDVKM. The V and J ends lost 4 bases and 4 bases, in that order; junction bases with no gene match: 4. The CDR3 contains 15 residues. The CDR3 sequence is CASSSSGGKYNEQFF. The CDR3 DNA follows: TGTGCCAGCAGTTCTAGCGGGGGAAAATACAATGAGCAGTTCTTC.

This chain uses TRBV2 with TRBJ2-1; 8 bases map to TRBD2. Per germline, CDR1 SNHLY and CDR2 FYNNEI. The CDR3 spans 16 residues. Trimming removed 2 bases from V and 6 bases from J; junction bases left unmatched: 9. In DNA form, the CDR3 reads TGTGCCAGCAGTGAAAGCGGGGGCCAAAGAGGCAATGAGCAGTTCTTC. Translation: CASSESGGQRGNEQFF.

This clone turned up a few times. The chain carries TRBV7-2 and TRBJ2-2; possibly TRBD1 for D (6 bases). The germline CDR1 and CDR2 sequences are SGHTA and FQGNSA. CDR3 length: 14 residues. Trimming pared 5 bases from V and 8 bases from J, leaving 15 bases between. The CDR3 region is CASSTPYRAGELFF. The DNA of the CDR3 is TGTGCCAGCAGCACTCCGTACAGGGCTGGGGAGCTGTTTTTT.

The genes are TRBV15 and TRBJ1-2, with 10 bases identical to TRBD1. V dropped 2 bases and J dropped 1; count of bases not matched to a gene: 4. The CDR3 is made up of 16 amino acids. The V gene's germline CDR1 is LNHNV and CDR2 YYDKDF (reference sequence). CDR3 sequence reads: CATSRYRDRGNYGYTF. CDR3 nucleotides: TGTGCCACCAGCAGATACCGGGACAGGGGTAACTATGGCTACACCTTC.